What follows are 7 T cell receptor beta chains derived from one specimen sequenced in a study of blood T cell repertoires in COVID-19. Libraries were prepared by immunoSEQ multiplex PCR; TCRdb keeps only in-frame clonotypes and omits some of them. The repertoire consists of approximately 190,000 clones, with around 80% occurring once and the leading ten covering around 14%. The specimen was peripheral blood. These receptors all come from a man aged 25-40 years with active or convalescent COVID-19.

V gene TRBV7-2 combines with J gene TRBJ2-3; D unresolved. Looked up from germline, CDR1 is SGHTA and CDR2 is FQGNSA. Trimming pared 4 bases from V and 1 base from J, leaving 3 bases between. CDR3 length: 12 residues. The CDR3 here is CASSSGTDTQYF. The DNA of the CDR3 is TGTGCCAGCAGCTCCGGCACAGATACGCAGTATTTT. The variable domain in full, completed from reference TRBV7-2 and TRBJ2-3, reads GAGVSQSPSNKVTEKGKDVELRCDPISGHTALYWYRQSLGQGLEFLIYFQGNSAPDKSGLPSDRFSAERTGGSVSTLTIQRTQQEDSAVYLCASSSGTDTQYFGPGTRLTVL.

This chain links TRBV24-1 with TRBJ1-2; D is perhaps TRBD1 (6 bases). V dropped 3 bases and J dropped 2 bases, with 6 bases sitting between them. The CDR3 runs 13 residues. Germline V gene data show CDR1 as KGHDR and CDR2 as SFDVKD. The CDR3 region is CATSDTGNYGYTF. The CDR3 DNA is TGTGCCACCAGTGATACAGGGAACTATGGCTACACCTTC.

V gene TRBV7-2 combines with J gene TRBJ2-3; 12 bases map to TRBD2. In germline, CDR1 is SGHTA, CDR2 FQGNSA. CDR3 length: 16 amino acids. After removal of 5 bases from V and 2 bases from J, the junction contained 5 bases not matched to a gene. CDR3 sequence reads: CASSQGLAGITDTQYF. The CDR3 region has the DNA TGTGCCAGCAGCCAGGGACTAGCGGGCATCACAGATACGCAGTATTTT.

The chain carries TRBV3-1 (or the pseudogene TRBV3-2) and TRBJ2-1; 10 bases fit TRBD2. The junction had 12 bases not matched to a gene; V was cut back by 4 bases and J by 9 bases. Germline CDR1 is LGHDT and CDR2 is YNNKEL (reference sequence). This CDR3 has 16 residues. CDR3 amino acids: CASSPGAGGVGGEQFF. The CDR3 region has the DNA TGTGCCAGCAGCCCGGGAGCGGGAGGGGTCGGCGGTGAGCAGTTCTTC.

The chain links TRBV5-1 to TRBJ1-1; D perhaps matches TRBD1 (5 bases). Germline-derived CDR1 and CDR2 are SGHRS and YFSETQ. V gave up 4 bases and J gave up 2 bases, with 12 bases separating them. The CDR3 is 14 residues long. CDR3 region: CASSPTASNTEAFF. The CDR3 nucleotides are TGCGCCAGCAGCCCGACAGCGAGTAACACTGAAGCTTTCTTT.

V is TRBV5-8 and J is TRBJ2-7; the match to TRBD1 covers 8 bases. CDR3 length equals 17 residues. V shed 0 bases and J 0 bases; nucleotides not matched to a gene: 8. Germline V gene data show CDR1 as SGHTS and CDR2 as YDEGEE. The CDR3 here is CASSLVGAGGGSYEQYV. CDR3 bases: TGTGCCAGCAGCTTGGTGGGGGCAGGGGGCGGCTCCTACGAGCAGTACGTC.

This clone was counted a few times. The genes are TRBV20-1 and TRBJ1-2; D is ambiguous. Trimming pared 3 bases from V and 8 bases from J, leaving 19 bases between. Looked up from germline, CDR1 is DFQATT and CDR2 is SNEGSKA (reference sequence). The CDR3 contains 14 residues. The CDR3 DNA reads TGCAGTGCTAGTATGCTAGGTCCGCAGCGCGGCTACACCTTC. Encoded protein: CSASMLGPQRGYTF.